This entry concerns a single TCR beta chain. The germline V and J ends were trimmed by 11 bases and 1 base, with 18 bases remaining between them. Germline V gene data show CDR1 as SEHNR and CDR2 as FQNEAQ (reference sequence). This CDR3 spans 15 amino acids. The data were obtained in a study of graft-versus-host responses after intestinal transplantation. Here immunoSEQ multiplex PCR was the method, and the copy in TCRdb shows in-frame clones only, minus some. The sample records around 26,000 clones, roughly 94% being singletons. The source material was PBMCs, sampled 156 days after intestinal transplant. The TCR comes from a human patient who received an intestinal transplant, so some T cells may come from the graft donor. The rearrangement uses TRBV7-9 and TRBJ2-1, with D possibly TRBD2 on 5 matching bases. The DNA of the CDR3 is TGTGCCCATGACCCTACTGGGGAGTCCTACAATGAGCAGTTCTTC. This encodes CAHDPTGESYNEQFF.